This T cell receptor (beta chain) was sequenced in a study of cytomegalovirus exposure and HLA in healthy donors (dated by TCRdb to the late 2010s). About the investigation overall: According to a later analysis, the roughly 120 validation repertoires were produced on the same platform as the 666 repertoires of the first cohort. The study aimed to test whether cataloging public T cell receptors could reveal signatures of past pathogen exposure. The study combined high-throughput TCR immunosequencing, statistical association of individual TCRs with disease status, and machine learning to predict cytomegalovirus infection status. Along with the 666-subject first cohort, a separate validation cohort of more than 90 different subjects was used.

The research as a whole found: In vitro tests confirmed that a few of the cytomegalovirus-associated TCR beta chains recognize cytomegalovirus antigens. Of the cluster scores, roughly 95% were above 0 in a later analysis, which found that TCRs clustered in the first cohort also tended to co-occur in the approximately 120 validation repertoires. The study gave a list of about 170 TCR beta chains associated with cytomegalovirus. Across donors, most TCR sequences were observed very rarely, whereas some public TCRs were present in many individuals. A later analysis had no HLA typing for the validation cohort, so co-occurrence there was scored across all 130 or so repertoires. According to the authors, the approach could potentially be generalized to other disease states and immunological phenotypes. The classifier was reported to diagnose cytomegalovirus status with high specificity and sensitivity in both the original cohort and the validation cohort.

On this clone: This receptor's antigen is unknown. No base quality information exists; no much larger clone differs at one position.

Library creation used the immunoSEQ multiplex PCR assay. The study's processing was this. A statistical classification framework was developed to diagnose cytomegalovirus status using the catalog of TCR beta chain sequences. TCRdb limited this immuneACCESS table to in-frame rearrangements with V and J called. A share of clones is missing; checked studies link under half to unresolved V genes, and the rest is unexplained. That table supplies the V and J calls and clone size; D and trimming were determined from the DNA. The table for this sample lists 100,000 to 120,000 clones; over 75% of them were counted only once. The ten most abundant clones make up about 2.9% of the sample. The donors were included in the validation cohort of roughly 120 subjects, a group kept apart from the roughly 670-subject first cohort. Material for sequencing was PBMCs. This TCR was sampled from a woman in her late teens or twenties in good health and CMV-seronegative.

This receptor carries the CDR3 CASSLFRDTYEQYF. The DNA is TGTGCCAGCAGTTTATTTAGGGACACCTACGAGCAGTACTTC. Here the chain combines TRBV27 and TRBJ2-7; D gene: possibly TRBD1, on 6 matching bases. V is clipped by 1 base and J by 2 bases, and the sequence between their germline boundaries is 9 bases long. The germline V gene (reference sequence) gives CDR1 as MNHEY and CDR2 as SMNVEV. The CDR3 holds 14 amino acids from the cysteine to the phenylalanine. Only the CDR3 DNA is retained, 42 bases long and in frame from the first base.